Here is one T cell receptor beta chain with its context. This sample is drawn from a study of STAT5B mutations in CD4+ large granular lymphocyte leukemia. In germline, CDR1 is LNHDA, CDR2 SQIVND (reference sequence). The trim removed 6 bases at V and 3 bases at J, leaving 9 bases unmatched. This CDR3 has 15 amino acids. Assay: immunoSEQ multiplex PCR; the TCRdb copy retains only in-frame clones and omits some. The sample comprises more than 40,000 clones, 84% of which are singletons, and 0.3% to 0.45% rests with the top ten. The sequenced sample consisted of CD4+ T cells from blood buffy coats. The receptor's source is a human donor in good health. The chain is built from TRBV19 and TRBJ1-2; TRBD1 matches 8 bases. CDR3 in DNA: TGTGCCAGTAGCTTATCCGGGACAGGCGACTATGGCTACACCTTC. Translation: CASSLSGTGDYGYTF.